Each of the 23 T cell receptor beta chains below was sequenced from the same sample in a study of human T cells and chemical hapten exposure. TCRdb recomputed calls from the RACE reads with MiXCR, one row per CDR3 protein. The data contain 150,000 to 200,000 distinct CDR3 sequences, nearly 30% of them singletons. Time point meaning: pre-sensitization, week 0. Treatment denoted: therapeutic diphenylcyclopropenone sensitization with weekly scalp DPC. The sequenced sample was whole blood, obtained in connection with sensitization to the hapten diphenylcyclopropenone (DPC). These receptors were obtained from a woman aged 30 to 39 with alopecia areata. Some clones in this sample may be carry-over from other donors' samples.

The chain carries TRBV6-2 or TRBV6-3 and TRBJ2-3; 8 bases agree with TRBD2. V trimming: 2 bases; J trimming: 1 base; junction bases outside the gene matches: 8. CDR1 is MNHEY and CDR2 is SVGEGT in the germline V gene. CDR3 length: 17 amino acids. CDR3 in DNA: TGTGCCAGCAGTTACATGGACGCGGGAGGTCGCACAGATACGCAGTATTTT. Amino acids: CASSYMDAGGRTDTQYF.

On this clonotype itself: Because it lacks the conserved phenylalanine or tryptophan at the end, this CDR3 is likely a read error. The chain couples TRBV3-1 to TRBJ1-5; unclear D gene. V lost 4 bases, J lost 5 bases, and 15 bases lay in between. This CDR3 is built from 15 residues. Germline V gives CDR1 LGHDT, CDR2 YNNKEL (reference sequence). CDR3: CASSPSSGSDQPQHS. Here the CDR3 DNA reads TGTGCCAGCAGCCCATCCTCGGGGTCGGATCAGCCCCAGCATTCT.

The sample holds a few counts of this clonotype. The chain recombines TRBV20-1 with TRBJ2-4; TRBD2 matches at 15 bases. Per the germline V gene, CDR1 is DFQATT and CDR2 is SNEGSKA (reference sequence). The V segment lost 4 bases and the J segment 7 bases; nucleotides outside the gene matches: 5. CDR3 size: 15 residues. The CDR3 is CSATGLAGGVNIQYF. The CDR3 nucleotides read TGCAGTGCTACCGGACTAGCGGGAGGGGTGAACATTCAGTACTTC.

The chain recombines TRBV20-1 with TRBJ1-5; TRBD1 might be the D (6 bases). This CDR3 contains 15 residues. The germline CDR1 and CDR2 sequences are DFQATT and SNEGSKA (reference sequence). The germline V and J ends were trimmed by 2 bases and 3 bases, with 14 bases remaining between them. The CDR3 sequence: CSARFPGANNQPQHF. In nucleotides, the CDR3 is TGCAGTGCTAGATTTCCGGGGGCGAACAATCAGCCCCAGCATTTT.

The V gene is TRBV28, the J gene TRBJ2-7, with TRBD2 as a possible D gene (6 bases). Germline values: CDR1 MDHEN, CDR2 SYDVKM. The CDR3 length is 16 residues. Trimming pared 6 bases from V and 3 bases from J, leaving 21 bases between. The CDR3 DNA reads TGTGCCAGCAGCCCGTCCTTGGGTAGCGGCTACTACGAGCAGTACTTC. This gives the protein CASSPSLGSGYYEQYF.

The chain recombines TRBV12-3 or TRBV12-4 with TRBJ2-5, with D perhaps TRBD2 (6 bases). CDR3 size: 14 residues. Deletions cut 5 bases from V and 1 base from J, with 11 bases between. CDR3 nucleotide sequence: TGTGCCAGCAGTCGCAGGGAGGTCCAAGAGACCCAGTACTTC. Translation gives CASSRREVQETQYF.

This sequence joins TRBV6-6 and TRBJ2-7; 8 bases match TRBD1. Trimming took 6 bases from V and 4 from J; bases not matched to a gene: 8. Germline V lookup: CDR1 MNHNY, CDR2 SVGAGI (reference sequence). The length of the CDR3 is 14 residues. In DNA, the CDR3 is TGTGCCAGCAGGCGCGACAGGGGAGGTTACGAGCAGTACTTC. Translating it yields CASRRDRGGYEQYF.

The sample holds a few counts of this clonotype. The J gene is TRBJ1-3, the V gene TRBV2; no definite D call. The CDR3 extends over 14 amino acids. CDR1 SNHLY and CDR2 FYNNEI come from the germline V gene. V gave up 8 bases and J gave up 2 bases, with 13 bases separating them. CDR3 protein: CASGSPITGNTIYF. The CDR3 DNA is TGTGCCAGCGGGTCCCCAATAACTGGAAACACCATATATTTT.

The chain uses TRBV5-1 and TRBJ1-2; 8 nucleotides agree with TRBD1. Germline V gene lookup returns CDR1 SGHRS and CDR2 YFSETQ. The ends lost 0 bases at V and 8 bases at J; junction bases unmatched: 3. The CDR3 is 13 residues long. The CDR3 here is CASSLGQGKGYTF. As DNA, the CDR3 is TGCGCCAGCAGCTTGGGACAGGGGAAGGGCTACACCTTC.

This clonotype was detected a few times. V is TRBV27 and J is TRBJ1-6; D is possibly TRBD1 (5 bases). The CDR3 has 16 amino acids. Trimming shortened V by 3 bases and J by 8 bases, and 17 bases separated the two germline ends. Germline V gene sequence: CDR1 MNHEY, CDR2 SMNVEV (reference sequence). Here the CDR3 DNA reads TGTGCCAGCAGTTTTGATCGCAAGGGACGGGATTCACCCCTCCACTTT. Translating it yields CASSFDRKGRDSPLHF.

The chain uses TRBV5-1 and TRBJ1-3; a possible D gene is TRBD1 (5 bases). V was trimmed by 5 bases and J by 0 bases, leaving 12 bases between them. This CDR3 has 15 amino acids. CDR1 SGHRS and CDR2 YFSETQ come from the germline V gene. CDR3 sequence: CASSYEGLSGNTIYF. The CDR3 DNA sequence: TGCGCCAGCAGTTACGAGGGACTCTCTGGAAACACCATATATTTT.

The genes are TRBV14 and TRBJ2-1; D is uncertain. The V gene's germline CDR1 is SGHDN and CDR2 FVKESK. V was pared by 0 bases and J by 12 bases, with 12 bases between. CDR3 size: 13 residues. CDR3 sequence (DNA): TGTGCCAGCAGCCAAGATTTTTGGGATCGGCAGTTCTTC. This encodes CASSQDFWDRQFF.

The chain employs TRBV10-3 and TRBJ2-2; 11 bases line up with TRBD2. Trimming removed 10 bases from V and 1 base from J; junction bases left unmatched: 5. The CDR3 is made up of 15 amino acids. From germline, CDR1 is ENHRY and CDR2 SYGVKD. The DNA for the CDR3 is TGTGCCACCGGGACTAGCGGAAAGAACACCGGGGAGCTGTTTTTT. Residues: CATGTSGKNTGELFF.

This clonotype appeared a few times. The genes are TRBV12-3 or TRBV12-4 and TRBJ2-3, with D perhaps TRBD2 (7 bases). V was pared by 4 bases and J by 5 bases, with 16 bases between. This CDR3 is 15 amino acids long. The CDR3: CASSSGAGEEDTQYF. DNA of the CDR3: TGTGCCAGCAGTTCAGGGGCGGGGGAAGAAGATACGCAGTATTTT.

The rearrangement uses TRBV4-3 and TRBJ2-1, with TRBD1 matching over 8 bases. With 0 bases clipped from V and 7 bases from J, the junction kept 5 bases outside the gene matches. The CDR3 loop spans 15 amino acids. Germline values: CDR1 LGHNA, CDR2 YSLEER. The DNA of the CDR3 is TGCGCCAGCAGCCAAGAAGGGACAGGAGGTAATGAGCAGTTCTTC. Residues: CASSQEGTGGNEQFF.

This clonotype has just a few counts. J is TRBJ1-1 and V is TRBV29-1; D remains ambiguous. Germline V gene lookup returns CDR1 SQVTM and CDR2 ANQGSEA. This CDR3 is 10 amino acids long. Trimming shortened V by 7 bases and J by 4 bases, and 7 bases separated the two germline ends. DNA for the CDR3: TGCAGCGCCGAAGTCACTGAAGCTTTCTTT. It translates to CSAEVTEAFF.

This clonotype showed up just a few times. The J gene is TRBJ1-1, the V gene TRBV9, with 9 bases fitting TRBD1. The V gene's germline CDR1 is SGDLS and CDR2 YYNGEE. CDR3 size: 17 residues. V lost 0 bases, J lost 3 bases, and 9 bases stayed unmatched. The CDR3, as DNA: TGTGCCAGCAGCGTAGCGGGGCACAGGGGGCGGGACACTGAAGCTTTCTTT. Translation gives CASSVAGHRGRDTEAFF. Variable domain in full (rest from reference TRBV9 and TRBJ1-1): DSGVTQTPKHLITATGQRVTLRCSPRSGDLSVYWYQQSLDQGLQFLIQYYNGEERAKGNILERFSAQQFPDLHSELNLSSLELGDSALYFCASSVAGHRGRDTEAFFGQGTRLTVV.

V is TRBV11-2 and J is TRBJ2-5, with 13 bases fitting TRBD2. Trimming removed 5 bases from V and 5 bases from J; junction bases left unmatched: 5. This CDR3 has 15 amino acids. CDR1 is SGHAT and CDR2 is FQNNGV in the germline V gene. This chain's CDR3 is CASSPGLAGVETQYF. CDR3 bases: TGTGCCAGCAGCCCCGGACTAGCGGGAGTGGAGACCCAGTACTTC.

A few counts support this clonotype. This chain connects TRBV7-2 to TRBJ2-1; unclear D gene. V shed 3 bases and J shed 8 bases, with 8 bases lying between them. The length of the CDR3 is 12 residues. CDR1 SGHTA and CDR2 FQGNSA come from the germline V gene. CDR3 in amino acids: CASSFSGDEQFF. In DNA form, the CDR3 reads TGTGCCAGCAGCTTTAGTGGGGATGAGCAGTTCTTC.

CDR3 coding DNA: TGCAGCGTGGATCGGAGCGCCAAAAGGGTGTATTTT. Amino acid sequence: CSVDRSAKRVYF. The V and J genes are TRBV29-1 and TRBJ2-3; no firm D call. This CDR3 has 12 amino acids. CDR1 SQVTM and CDR2 ANQGSEA come from the germline V gene. Between the trimmed V and J ends, which lost 6 bases and 14 bases, there was a span of 21 bases.

The chain has TRBV6-6 and TRBJ2-5, with 8 bases that match TRBD1. The germline gives CDR1 MNHNY, CDR2 SVGAGI (reference sequence). J gave up 3 bases and V 5 bases, and 5 bases lay outside the gene matches. This CDR3 region has 14 residues. DNA for the CDR3: TGTGCCAGCAGTGGCAGGGGGCTTGAAGAGACCCAGTACTTC. Translated: CASSGRGLEETQYF.

In its sample, this clonotype was seen a few times. The genes are TRBV20-1 and TRBJ2-2, with D unresolved. This CDR3 has 16 residues. With 4 bases removed from V and 2 bases from J, the gap between germline ends came to 17 bases. Per germline, CDR1 DFQATT and CDR2 SNEGSKA (reference sequence). The CDR3 DNA reads as TGCAGTGCTAATCAACCTGGCGCCTTTAACACCGGGGAGCTGTTTTTT. Its translation: CSANQPGAFNTGELFF.

This sequence joins TRBV28 and TRBJ1-5, with unresolved D. The CDR3 extends over 15 amino acids. V lost 8 bases to trimming and J lost 0 bases, with 14 bases between them. Germline V CDR1 and CDR2: MDHEN, SYDVKM. CDR3 DNA: TGTGCCAGCCAAAGGCCGGGCTCTAGCAATCAGCCCCAGCATTTT. Protein: CASQRPGSSNQPQHF.